Listed below are T cell receptor beta chains from one sample, sequenced in a study of blood T cell repertoires in COVID-19. Only in-frame clones appear in the TCRdb table, and some are missing; sequencing was by immunoSEQ multiplex PCR. The table has over 65,000 clones, 80% seen once; the top ten hold about 11%. The source material was peripheral blood. These receptors were obtained from a woman aged 40 to 50 with active or convalescent COVID-19. The CDR3 runs from the conserved cysteine through the conserved F or W. Each record gives: clone size, V gene, J gene, D gene, CDR3 protein, CDR3 DNA. The D gene is left open where the match is weak. Where a row states a size, it is once, few, many or the class of an expanded clone; other rows omit it.

>-|TRBV5-1|TRBJ2-3|TRBD2
CASSSLAGYTDTQYF
TGCGCCAGCAGTTCCCTAGCGGGGTACACAGATACGCAGTATTTT
>-|TRBV9|TRBJ1-2|-
CASSPYTDSNYGYTF
TGTGCCAGCAGCCCCTACACCGACTCTAACTATGGCTACACCTTC
>-|TRBV5-5|TRBJ2-1|-
CASSLVTVYNEQFF
TGTGCCAGCAGCTTGGTGACAGTCTACAATGAGCAGTTCTTC
>-|TRBV11-2|TRBJ2-2|-
CASSLQLRTIGGELFF
TGTGCCAGCAGCTTACAACTCAGGACTATTGGCGGGGAGCTGTTTTTT
>-|TRBV15|TRBJ2-5|TRBD1
CATSREGQGPKETQYF
TGTGCCACCAGCAGAGAGGGACAGGGACCCAAAGAGACCCAGTACTTC
>once|TRBV28|TRBJ1-5|-
CASSLPRAQPQHF
TGTGCCAGCAGTTTGCCCAGGGCGCAGCCCCAGCATTTT
>few|TRBV19|TRBJ1-1|-
CASSIAVRGTEAFF
TGTGCCAGTAGTATAGCAGTGCGCGGCACTGAAGCTTTCTTT
>few|TRBV6-2/TRBV6-3|TRBJ2-1|-
CASSYSRLVDEQFF
TGTGCCAGCAGTTACTCCCGACTAGTCGATGAGCAGTTCTTC
>-|TRBV18|TRBJ2-7|TRBD1
CASSPGTGNSYEQYF
TGTGCCAGCTCACCCGGGACAGGGAACTCCTACGAGCAGTACTTC
>-|TRBV28|TRBJ1-5|TRBD1
CANRGAGLNQPQHF
TGTGCCAACAGGGGAGCGGGACTTAATCAGCCCCAGCATTTT
>-|TRBV5-4|TRBJ2-3|TRBD1
CASSDQNRGRDTQYF
TGTGCCAGCAGCGATCAAAACAGGGGGCGAGATACGCAGTATTTT
>-|TRBV19|TRBJ2-7|-
CASSIGSELPVEQYF
TGTGCCAGTAGTATAGGAAGTGAACTACCGGTCGAGCAGTACTTC
>-|TRBV5-1|TRBJ2-1|-
CASSSRTAPYNEQFF
TGCGCCAGCTCGTCTCGGACAGCTCCCTACAATGAGCAGTTCTTC
>-|TRBV27|TRBJ2-7|TRBD1
CASSLSTGANSYEQYF
TGTGCCAGCAGTTTATCGACAGGGGCCAATTCCTACGAGCAGTACTTC
>-|TRBV4-3|TRBJ1-2|-
CASSQVSHSANYGYTF
TGCGCCAGCAGCCAAGTCTCCCATTCGGCTAACTATGGCTACACCTTC
>-|TRBV7-2|TRBJ1-6|TRBD1
CASNDRDNSPLHF
TGTGCCAGTAACGACAGGGATAATTCACCCCTCCACTTT
>-|TRBV5-8|TRBJ2-2|-
CASPWAQNTGELFF
TGTGCCAGCCCTTGGGCACAGAACACCGGGGAGCTGTTTTTT
>-|TRBV2|TRBJ1-2|TRBD1
CASRKIGTGGMGYTF
TGTGCCAGCAGGAAGATAGGGACAGGGGGCATGGGCTACACCTTC
>few|TRBV7-2|TRBJ1-6|TRBD1
CASSWDRASPLHF
TGTGCCAGCAGCTGGGACAGGGCTTCACCCCTCCACTTT
>-|TRBV18|TRBJ2-7|TRBD1
CASSPRGGGYEQYF
TGTGCCAGCTCACCACGAGGGGGCGGCTACGAGCAGTACTTC
>-|TRBV11-2|TRBJ2-3|-
CASSFSGFGTASTDTQYF
TGTGCCAGCAGCTTTTCAGGCTTTGGGACTGCTAGCACAGATACGCAGTATTTT
>-|TRBV10-3|TRBJ2-1|-
CAISESRGYNEQFF
TGTGCCATCAGTGAGTCAAGGGGATACAATGAGCAGTTCTTC
>-|TRBV27|TRBJ1-2|-
CASSRGMGSGGYGYTF
TGTGCCAGCAGCCGGGGGATGGGAAGTGGAGGATACGGCTACACCTTC
>-|TRBV7-6|TRBJ2-1|TRBD2
CASSAGLANYNEQFF
TGTGCCAGCAGCGCGGGACTAGCCAATTACAATGAGCAGTTCTTC
>-|TRBV19|TRBJ1-5|TRBD1
CASSGQSGNQPQHF
TGTGCCAGTTCGGGACAGTCTGGAAATCAGCCCCAGCATTTT
>-|TRBV10-3|TRBJ1-2|TRBD1
CAITTDRGLDGYTF
TGTGCCATCACCACGGACAGGGGGCTTGATGGCTACACCTTC
>once|TRBV11-3|TRBJ2-7|TRBD1
CASSRTGALTFSYEQYF
TGTGCCAGCAGCCGGACAGGGGCGCTTACCTTTTCCTACGAGCAGTACTTC
>-|TRBV7-9|TRBJ2-7|TRBD1
CASSSTGGKHEQYF
TGTGCCAGCAGCTCTACAGGGGGGAAGCACGAGCAGTACTTC
>-|TRBV28|TRBJ1-5|-
CASGLDRTDQPQHF
TGTGCCAGCGGATTAGACAGAACTGATCAGCCCCAGCATTTT
>-|TRBV7-8|TRBJ1-6|-
CASSLGGTNSPLHF
TGTGCCAGCAGCTTAGGCGGGACCAATTCACCCCTCCACTTT
>-|TRBV2|TRBJ2-1|TRBD2
CASNGLGVGEQFF
TGTGCCAGCAACGGACTAGGGGTCGGGGAGCAGTTCTTC
>-|TRBV6-5|TRBJ2-7|TRBD2
CASSSNRGRYYEQYF
TGTGCCAGCAGTTCTAATCGCGGGAGGTACTACGAGCAGTACTTC
>-|TRBV4-3|TRBJ2-2|-
CASSQDGGITGELFF
TGCGCCAGCAGCCAAGATGGAGGGATCACCGGGGAGCTGTTTTTT
>-|TRBV7-2|TRBJ2-3|-
CASSPGQRGTDTQYF
TGTGCCAGCAGCCCCGGACAGAGGGGAACAGATACGCAGTATTTT
>-|TRBV9|TRBJ2-1|-
CASSVTAVHYNEQFF
TGTGCCAGCAGCGTAACAGCGGTTCACTACAATGAGCAGTTCTTC
>-|TRBV7-3|TRBJ2-3|TRBD2
CASSQAQAGGRTDTQYF
TGTGCCAGCAGCCAGGCCCAGGCGGGAGGTCGCACAGATACGCAGTATTTT
>few|TRBV6-1|TRBJ2-5|-
CASSSGLRSQYF
TGTGCCAGCAGTTCCGGTCTCAGGTCCCAGTACTTC
>-|TRBV12-5|TRBJ2-1|-
CASAKPQLGFF
TGTGCTAGTGCCAAACCACAGCTGGGGTTCTTC
>-|TRBV27|TRBJ1-2|-
CASRLLTTGGHYGYTF
TGTGCCAGCAGGCTTTTGACGACAGGCGGGCACTATGGCTACACCTTC
>-|TRBV6-5|TRBJ1-5|TRBD1
CASSAFDREQPQHF
TGTGCCAGCAGCGCTTTCGACAGGGAACAGCCCCAGCATTTT
>-|TRBV5-6|TRBJ2-3|-
CASSLNPGRIGSDTQYF
TGTGCCAGCAGCTTGAACCCGGGGAGGATAGGGTCAGATACGCAGTATTTT
>-|TRBV24-1|TRBJ2-3|-
CATSDLVGLTDTQYF
TGTGCCACCAGTGATTTGGTGGGGCTCACAGATACGCAGTATTTT
>-|TRBV7-6|TRBJ1-3|-
CASSLGGLNSGNTIYF
TGTGCCAGCAGCTTAGGCGGGCTAAACTCTGGAAACACCATATATTTT
>-|TRBV28|TRBJ1-5|-
CASSLGADSAQPQHF
TGTGCCAGCAGTTTAGGGGCAGATTCGGCTCAGCCCCAGCATTTT
>-|TRBV13|TRBJ2-7|TRBD1
CASRTTGIVDEQYF
TGTGCCAGCAGGACGACAGGGATCGTGGACGAGCAGTACTTC